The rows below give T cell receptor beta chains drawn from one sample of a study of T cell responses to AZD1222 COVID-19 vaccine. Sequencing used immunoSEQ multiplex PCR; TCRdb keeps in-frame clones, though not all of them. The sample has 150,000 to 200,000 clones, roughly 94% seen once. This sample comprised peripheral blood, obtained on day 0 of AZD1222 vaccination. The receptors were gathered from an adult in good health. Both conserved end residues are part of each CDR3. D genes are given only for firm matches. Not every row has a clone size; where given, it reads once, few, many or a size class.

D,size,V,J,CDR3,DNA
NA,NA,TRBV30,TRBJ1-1,CAWSVRRWREGNIMNTEAFF,TGTGCCTGGAGTGTACGTCGTTGGCGGGAAGGCAACATCATGAACACTGAAGCTTTCTTT
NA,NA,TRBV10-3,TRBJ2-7,CAIRKETGGYEQYF,TGTGCCATCAGGAAGGAGACAGGAGGGTACGAGCAGTACTTC
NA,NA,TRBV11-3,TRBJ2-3,CASSRAAPDTQYF,TGTGCCAGCAGCCGCGCGGCCCCAGATACGCAGTATTTT
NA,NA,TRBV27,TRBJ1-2,CASSPDGNYGYTF,TGTGCCAGCAGTCCGGACGGAAACTATGGCTACACCTTC
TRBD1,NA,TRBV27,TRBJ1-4,CASSLSPTGGGFGKLFF,TGTGCCAGCAGTTTATCGCCGACAGGGGGGGGGTTCGGAAAACTGTTTTTT
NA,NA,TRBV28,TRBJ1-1,CASSLPDHRLNTEAFF,TGTGCCAGCAGCCTCCCCGATCATCGCCTTAACACTGAAGCTTTCTTT
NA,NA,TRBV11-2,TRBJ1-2,CASSLANQGHYGYTF,TGTGCCAGCAGCTTAGCCAACCAGGGACATTATGGCTACACCTTC
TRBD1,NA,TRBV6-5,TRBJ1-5,CASSSTGQHSNQPQHF,TGTGCCAGCAGTTCTACGGGACAGCATAGCAATCAGCCCCAGCATTTT
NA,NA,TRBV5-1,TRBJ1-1,CASSVQATNTEAFF,TGCGCCAGCAGCGTACAGGCTACGAACACTGAAGCTTTCTTT
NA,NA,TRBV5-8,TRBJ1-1,CASSLSWGSNTEAFF,TGTGCCAGCAGCTTGTCTTGGGGGTCGAACACTGAAGCTTTCTTT
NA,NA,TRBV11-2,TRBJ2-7,CASSLPYEQYF,TGTGCCAGCAGCTTGCCCTACGAGCAGTACTTC
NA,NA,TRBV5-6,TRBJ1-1,CASSLVGTLNTEAFF,TGTGCCAGCAGCTTGGTGGGCACCTTGAACACTGAAGCTTTCTTT
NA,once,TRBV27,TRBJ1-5,CASSLWGAGEPQHF,TGTGCCAGCAGTTTATGGGGGGCGGGGGAGCCCCAGCATTTT
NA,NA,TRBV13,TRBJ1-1,CASSLSPDTEAFF,TGTGCCAGCAGCTTATCTCCGGACACTGAAGCTTTCTTT
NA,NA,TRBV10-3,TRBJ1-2,CAISQGLYGYTF,TGTGCCATCAGCCAGGGCCTCTATGGCTACACCTTC
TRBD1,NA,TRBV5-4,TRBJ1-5,CASRGQGAGQPQHF,TGTGCCAGCAGAGGACAGGGGGCCGGACAGCCCCAGCATTTT
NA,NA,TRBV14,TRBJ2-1,CASSQGDLWRDSSYNEQFF,TGTGCCAGCAGCCAAGGCGACCTTTGGCGGGATAGCTCCTACAATGAGCAGTTCTTC
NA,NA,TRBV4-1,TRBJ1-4,CASSQAENEKLFF,TGCGCCAGCAGCCAAGCAGAAAATGAAAAACTGTTTTTT
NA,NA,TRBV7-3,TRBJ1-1,CASSLLGGATEAFF,TGTGCCAGCAGCCTACTGGGAGGGGCCACTGAAGCTTTCTTT
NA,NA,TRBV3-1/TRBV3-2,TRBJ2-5,CASSQDPGYRETQYF,TGTGCCAGCAGCCAAGATCCGGGTTATCGAGAGACCCAGTACTTC
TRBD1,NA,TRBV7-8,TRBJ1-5,CASSPRRQGGQPQHF,TGTGCCAGCAGCCCACGGAGACAGGGTGGTCAGCCCCAGCATTTT
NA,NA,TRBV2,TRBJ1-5,CASRDPREQPQHF,TGTGCCAGCAGGGACCCCCGGGAGCAGCCCCAGCATTTT
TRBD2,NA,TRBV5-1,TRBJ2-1,CASRGGAGGPYNEQFF,TGCGCCAGCAGGGGGGGAGCGGGAGGGCCGTACAATGAGCAGTTCTTC
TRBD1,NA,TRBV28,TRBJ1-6,CASRTGTANSPLHF,TGTGCCAGCAGGACCGGGACAGCTAATTCACCCCTCCACTTT
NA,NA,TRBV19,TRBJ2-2,CASQRLNTGELFF,TGTGCCAGTCAAAGACTGAACACCGGGGAGCTGTTTTTT
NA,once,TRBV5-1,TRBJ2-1,CASSGGLTDNEQFF,TGCGCCAGCAGCGGGGGGCTTACTGACAATGAGCAGTTCTTC
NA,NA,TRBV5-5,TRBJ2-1,CASSFLGALWNEQFF,TGTGCCAGCAGCTTCCTAGGGGCTCTCTGGAATGAGCAGTTCTTC
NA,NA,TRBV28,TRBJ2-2,CASRLLGFAGELFF,TGTGCCAGCAGATTGTTGGGTTTCGCCGGGGAGCTGTTTTTT
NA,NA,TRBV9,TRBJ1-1,CASSVGEGQGAFF,TGTGCCAGCAGCGTAGGGGAGGGCCAGGGGGCTTTCTTT
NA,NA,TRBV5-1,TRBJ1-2,CASSLDPRYGYTF,TGCGCCAGCAGCTTGGATCCCAGATATGGCTACACCTTC
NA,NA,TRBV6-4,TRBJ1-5,CASSEQGVGQPQHF,TGTGCCAGCAGTGAACAGGGCGTGGGTCAGCCCCAGCATTTT
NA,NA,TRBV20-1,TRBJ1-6,CSASPTGFAGSPLHF,TGCAGTGCTAGTCCCACAGGGTTTGCGGGCTCACCCCTCCACTTT
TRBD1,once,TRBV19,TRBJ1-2,CASSIGGGTGIGYTF,TGTGCCAGTAGTATAGGTGGCGGGACAGGGATAGGCTACACCTTC
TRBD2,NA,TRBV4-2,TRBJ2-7,CASSQGTGLAAYEQYF,TGTGCCAGCAGCCAAGGCACGGGACTAGCGGCCTACGAGCAGTACTTC
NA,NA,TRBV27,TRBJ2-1,CASSFGSQRRSYNEQFF,TGTGCCAGCAGTTTTGGGTCCCAACGGCGCTCCTACAATGAGCAGTTCTTC
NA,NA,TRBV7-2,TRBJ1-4,CASSLGGRPNEKLFF,TGTGCCAGCAGCCTGGGGGGACGGCCTAATGAAAAACTGTTTTTT
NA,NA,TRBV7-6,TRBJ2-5,CASSRPPGGTAQETQYF,TGTGCCAGCAGCCGTCCCCCCGGCGGGACAGCCCAAGAGACCCAGTACTTC